A single sample is the source of the 30 T cell receptor beta chains below, sequenced in a study of metastatic and nonmetastatic thyroid tumors (dated by TCRdb to 2018 to 2020). Library preparation used PCR. The data were produced on an Illumina HiSeq 4000. TCRdb's own reprocessing of the public reads used fastp at Q25 and MiXCR and kept productive beta chains. The sample table lists more than 90,000 clones, roughly 13% of them with a count of one. The ten largest account for about 11% of the sample. No treatment had been received by any patient before thyroid surgery. The specimen was blood. Receptor source: a female donor with papillary thyroid cancer or a benign thyroid nodule (not recorded which). Some clones in this sample may be carry-over from other donors' samples.

This clone has a handful of counts. Possible read error: a much larger clone is one base away. J is TRBJ1-1 and V is TRBV20-1, with D unclear. Per the germline V gene, CDR1 is DFQATT and CDR2 is SNEGSKA (reference sequence). The CDR3 length is 12 residues. The CDR3 DNA follows: TGCAATGCTAATCTGGGGAACACTGAAGCTTTCTTT. This encodes CNANLGNTEAFF.

This clone occurred many times. The chain employs TRBV11-2 and TRBJ2-7; 11 bases match TRBD2. The CDR3 consists of 16 residues. Germline CDR1 reads SGHAT; CDR2 reads FQNNGV. The junction had 12 bases not matched to a gene; V was cut back by 1 base and J by 10 bases. For the CDR3, the DNA is TGTGCCAGCAGCTTAGGTGTAGCGGGAGGGCCCGGCGATCAGTACTTC. Protein: CASSLGVAGGPGDQYF.

This clone was picked up many times. The chain has TRBV12-3 or TRBV12-4 and TRBJ2-7; D remains unclear. The ends were cut back, 5 bases at V and 2 bases at J, with 10 bases in the middle. The CDR3 has 13 residues. CDR3 coding DNA: TGTGCCAGCAGTGATGACGGGCCCTACGAGCAGTACTTC. Its translation is CASSDDGPYEQYF.

This clone was detected many times. The chain uses TRBV7-2 and TRBJ1-2; D gene ambiguous. With 0 bases removed from V and 4 bases from J, the gap between germline ends came to 18 bases. CDR1 and CDR2 (germline): SGHTA, FQGNSA. The CDR3 extends over 17 amino acids. The CDR3 region has the DNA TGTGCCAGCAGCTTAGCTCCCAGAGGAGGCAGACTCTATGGCTACACCTTC. Amino acid sequence: CASSLAPRGGRLYGYTF.

To note about this clone: A much larger clone is a single base away; this may be a read error. Other nucleotide sequences in the sample specify the same CDR3. The rearrangement uses TRBV9 and TRBJ1-4, with a weak D call TRBD1 (5 bases). Germline lookup yields CDR1 SGDLS and CDR2 YYNGEE. CDR3 length: 15 residues. The CDR3 DNA is TGTGCCAGTAGCGTAGGGCAGGGATCAAATGAAAAACTGTTTTTT. It encodes CASSVGQGSNEKLFF.

Worth noting for this clone: A clone one base away is much larger, so this may be a read error. This chain uses TRBV29-1 with TRBJ2-3; D remains unclear. The CDR3 totals 14 residues. Germline loops: CDR1 SQVTM, CDR2 ANQGSEA. The CDR3 DNA reads TGCAGCTTTGAGGCCCTGGATAGTCAAGATACGCAGTATTTT. It codes for CSFEALDSQDTQYF.

This clone was picked up many times. The chain uses TRBV6-1 and TRBJ1-2; possibly TRBD1 for D (5 bases). There are 16 residues in the CDR3. V was trimmed by 6 bases and J by 3 bases, leaving 20 bases between them. Germline CDR1 and CDR2: MNHNS and SASEGT. Here the CDR3 reads CASSYGPAQADYGYTF. The CDR3 DNA sequence: TGTGCCAGCAGCTACGGACCCGCACAGGCGGACTATGGCTACACCTTC.

This clone was picked up many times. The chain combines TRBV20-1 with TRBJ2-7, with no clear D. This CDR3 comprises 11 residues. Germline-derived CDR1 and CDR2 are DFQATT and SNEGSKA (reference sequence). Trimming removed 0 bases at V and 6 bases at J, with 6 bases between. The CDR3 region is CSARDRSEQYF. CDR3 nucleotides: TGCAGTGCTAGAGATCGATCCGAGCAGTACTTC.

There are a few counts of this clone. The junction does not match germline at one end; this may be a read error. The chain is built from TRBV2 and TRBJ2-2; a weak D match, TRBD2 (5 bases). CDR1 and CDR2 (germline): SNHLY, FYNNEI. This CDR3 comprises 12 residues. The CDR3 DNA sequence: TGTGCCAGCAGTGTGTGGTTCGGGGATCTGTTTTTT. Its translation is CASSVWFGDLFF.

In this sample, this clone turned up many times. Here the CDR3 reads CASSYSHGGYEQYF. CDR3 nucleotides: TGTGCCAGCAGTTACTCCCACGGTGGATACGAGCAGTACTTC. This sequence joins TRBV6-5 and TRBJ2-7; D gene uncertain. Trimming shortened V by 0 bases and J by 4 bases, and 10 bases separated the two germline ends. The CDR3 runs to 14 residues. The germline V gene has CDR1 MNHEY and CDR2 SVGAGI.

This clone was seen many times. The chain combines TRBV20-1 with TRBJ1-2, with D possibly being TRBD1 (5 bases). Germline lookup yields CDR1 DFQATT and CDR2 SNEGSKA (reference sequence). The CDR3 covers 19 residues. V was shortened by 4 bases and J by 1 base, with 28 bases between the two germline ends. DNA of the CDR3: TGCAGTGCTATCTCCCCGAGTGATAACAGGCAACACTTTAACTATGGCTACACCTTC. Its protein is CSAISPSDNRQHFNYGYTF.

This clone has a count of ten or more. The chain combines TRBV28 with TRBJ1-2; no definite D call. V was pared by 5 bases and J by 4 bases, with 17 bases between. There are 15 residues in the CDR3. Germline V CDR1 and CDR2: MDHEN, SYDVKM. The CDR3 loop reads CASSPANRGLYGYTF. DNA of the CDR3: TGTGCCAGCAGTCCCGCGAACAGAGGACTCTATGGCTACACCTTC.

This clone was detected many times. The chain carries TRBV5-5 and TRBJ1-1; D is ambiguous. The CDR3 totals 15 residues. Trimming left V 2 bases short and J 0 bases short, with 11 bases between. Germline loops: CDR1 SGHKS, CDR2 YYEKEE (reference sequence). The CDR3 DNA follows: TGTGCCAGCAGCTTCATAGGAGGCATGAACACTGAAGCTTTCTTT. Residues: CASSFIGGMNTEAFF.

Remarks on this clone: It may be a read error: a sequence one base away is much more abundant. V gene TRBV3-1 combines with J gene TRBJ2-2; maybe TRBD2 (6 bases). V was shortened by 0 bases and J by 6 bases, with 20 bases between the two germline ends. The CDR3 runs 18 residues. The germline V gene encodes CDR1 LGHDT and CDR2 YNNKEL (reference sequence). This CDR3 reads CASSQDWGGMDFSGELFF. The CDR3, as DNA: TGTGCCAGCAGCCAAGATTGGGGCGGGATGGACTTCTCCGGGGAGCTGTTTTTT. Full variable domain (missing parts from reference TRBV3-1 and TRBJ2-2): DTAVSQTPKYLVTQMGNDKSIKCEQNLGHDTMYWYKQDSKKFLKIMFSYNNKELIINETVPNRFSPKSPDKAHLNLHINSLELGDSAVYFCASSQDWGGMDFSGELFFGEGSRLTVL.

This clone was observed at least ten times. The chain recombines TRBV5-6 with TRBJ2-2; the match to TRBD1 covers 8 bases. This CDR3 is built from 16 residues. V shed 2 bases and J 6 bases; nucleotides not matched to a gene: 9. Germline-derived CDR1 and CDR2 are SGHDT and YYEEEE. The CDR3 protein is CASSLARRGLAGELFF. The CDR3, as DNA: TGTGCCAGCAGCTTAGCCCGCAGGGGGCTAGCCGGGGAGCTGTTTTTT.

This clone was found many times. The V gene is TRBV6-1, the J gene TRBJ2-7; 11 nucleotides line up with TRBD1. The CDR3 extends over 15 amino acids. Germline V lookup: CDR1 MNHNS, CDR2 SASEGT. V lost 4 bases to trimming and J lost 1 base; unmatched junction nucleotides: 3. The DNA of the CDR3 is TGTGCCAGCAGTGGCCGGGACAGGGGGTCCTACGAGCAGTACTTC. Translated: CASSGRDRGSYEQYF.

There are many counts of this clone. This chain joins TRBV3-1 and TRBJ2-3, with D hard to call. Germline lookup yields CDR1 LGHDT and CDR2 YNNKEL (reference sequence). Trimming pared 8 bases from V and 6 bases from J, leaving 9 bases between. The CDR3 spans 11 residues. This chain's CDR3 is CASGRGDTQYF. The CDR3 DNA reads as TGTGCCAGCGGACGTGGGGATACGCAGTATTTT.

This clone was recorded at least ten times. This chain uses TRBV7-2 with TRBJ1-1; D gene unclear. With 2 bases removed from V and 1 base from J, the gap between germline ends came to 8 bases. The CDR3 covers 14 residues. Germline loops: CDR1 SGHTA, CDR2 FQGNSA. The CDR3 bases are TGTGCCAGCAGCTTAAGGGTCACGAACACTGAAGCTTTCTTT. This codes for CASSLRVTNTEAFF.

The chain uses TRBV9 and TRBJ1-2, with 7 bases fitting TRBD1. From germline, CDR1 is SGDLS and CDR2 YYNGEE. The CDR3 runs 15 residues. V dropped 0 bases and J dropped 7; count of bases not matched to a gene: 9. CDR3 loop: CASSVGGQGEGGYTF. CDR3 coding DNA: TGTGCCAGCAGCGTAGGGGGTCAGGGGGAGGGTGGCTACACCTTC.

This clone was detected ten times or more. This chain joins TRBV5-1 and TRBJ2-3; D not certain. Trimming left V 0 bases short and J 2 bases short, with 7 bases between. This CDR3 is 14 amino acids long. Germline CDR1 and CDR2: SGHRS and YFSETQ. As DNA, the CDR3 is TGCGCCAGCAGCTTGGACCGATCCACAGATACGCAGTATTTT. Amino acid sequence: CASSLDRSTDTQYF.

Ten or more counts support this clone. The rearrangement uses TRBV7-2 and TRBJ1-6, with unresolved D. Germline CDR1 SGHTA, CDR2 FQGNSA. The CDR3 extends over 15 amino acids. Trimming cost V 1 base and J 9 bases, with 13 bases left between them. CDR3 in amino acids: CASSLVQVGGSPLHF. The CDR3 bases are TGTGCCAGCAGCTTAGTTCAGGTGGGAGGTTCACCCCTCCACTTT.

This clone was detected a few times. The genes are TRBV14 and TRBJ2-1; D not resolved. Trimming removed 4 bases from V and 9 bases from J, with 16 bases in between. Germline V gene sequence: CDR1 SGHDN, CDR2 FVKESK. The CDR3 runs to 14 residues. CDR3 sequence: CASSLSGPFFEQFF. The CDR3 DNA is TGTGCCAGCAGCCTGTCCGGGCCTTTTTTTGAGCAGTTCTTC.

Many counts were recorded for this clone. V is TRBV5-1 and J is TRBJ1-2; D not certain. This CDR3 has 11 amino acids. The germline V gene has CDR1 SGHRS and CDR2 YFSETQ. V shed 0 bases and J shed 8 bases, with 5 bases lying between them. The CDR3 DNA sequence: TGCGCCAGCAGCTTGGACAGCGGCTACACCTTC. Amino acids: CASSLDSGYTF.

The sample holds a few counts of this clone. Germline and junction disagree at one end, which may indicate a read error. At the DNA level, this CDR3 is encoded by other sequences in the same sample as well. V is TRBV9 and J is TRBJ2-1, with 12 positions matching TRBD2. The CDR3 loop spans 16 amino acids. CDR1 and CDR2 (germline): SGDLS, YYNGEE. The CDR3: CASSVAGLAGYNEQFF. The CDR3 DNA is TGTGCCAGTAGCGTAGCGGGACTAGCGGGCTACAATGAGCAGTTCTTC.

This clone showed up many times. The rearrangement joins TRBV3-1 to TRBJ1-6; 11 bases line up with TRBD1. Per germline, CDR1 LGHDT and CDR2 YNNKEL (reference sequence). This CDR3 region has 16 residues. V lost 0 bases and J lost 8; bases outside the gene matches: 3. CDR3 region: CASSQDRDRGDSPLHF. CDR3 coding DNA: TGTGCCAGCAGCCAAGATCGGGACAGGGGGGATTCACCCCTCCACTTT.

In this sample, this clone turned up many times. The V gene is TRBV6-1, the J gene TRBJ2-2, with D unclear. The CDR3 has 13 residues. V was clipped by 8 bases and J by 2 bases, with 9 bases between them. Germline values: CDR1 MNHNS, CDR2 SASEGT. The CDR3 here is CASGSGNTGELFF. The CDR3, as DNA: TGTGCCAGCGGGTCCGGCAACACCGGGGAGCTGTTTTTT.

This clone was counted many times. The V gene is TRBV28, the J gene TRBJ2-2; D uncertain. V lost 5 bases and J lost 0, with 16 bases in between. Germline V gives CDR1 MDHEN, CDR2 SYDVKM. The CDR3 is 17 residues long. CDR3 amino acids: CASSLSSWTANTGELFF. CDR3 DNA: TGTGCCAGCAGTCTTAGCTCTTGGACGGCGAACACCGGGGAGCTGTTTTTT.

Turning to this clone: A clone one base away is much larger, so this may be a read error. The chain couples TRBV2 to TRBJ2-5, with D perhaps TRBD1 or TRBD2 (6 bases each). The CDR3 sequence is 14 residues long. V lost 6 bases, J lost 10 bases, and 21 bases lay in between. In germline, CDR1 is SNHLY, CDR2 FYNNEI. The DNA for the CDR3 is TGTGCCAGCAGGCGCGACAGGCTGTCGGGGGACCAGTACTTC. It is translated as CASRRDRLSGDQYF.

This clone was seen many times. The rearrangement links TRBV28 to TRBJ1-2; D ambiguous. This CDR3 is 17 amino acids long. Germline CDR1 reads MDHEN; CDR2 reads SYDVKM. V was shortened by 4 bases and J by 4 bases, with 22 bases between the two germline ends. In DNA form, the CDR3 reads TGTGCCAGCAGTTCGCCGTTCGTAGTAGGGTCCCGCTATGGCTACACCTTC. Encoded protein: CASSSPFVVGSRYGYTF.

The chain employs TRBV7-9 and TRBJ1-3; 8 bases are shared with TRBD1. With 2 bases clipped from V and 15 bases from J, the junction kept 12 bases outside the gene matches. Germline loops: CDR1 SEHNR, CDR2 FQNEAQ (reference sequence). This CDR3 is 14 amino acids long. In DNA form, the CDR3 reads TGTGCCAGCAGCTTAAACCCCGCCGGACAGGGCGAATATTTT. It codes for CASSLNPAGQGEYF.